The 27 T cell receptor beta chains presented below share a single source sample, sequenced in a study of T cells in Graves' hyperthyroidism and ophthalmopathy. Amplification yielded TCR beta CDR3 regions, with RNA transcripts as the source. TCR CDR3 underwent first-round RT-PCR with the HTBI primer set. TCRdb itself ran the multiplex PCR reads through MiXCR, one entry per CDR3 protein. The sample lists 450,000 to 500,000 distinct CDR3 sequences, roughly 23% occurring once. Sequencing input: blood. These receptors were obtained from a woman between 70 and 85 years old with Graves' ophthalmopathy.

The gene calls are TRBV6-2 or TRBV6-3 and TRBJ1-1, with 8 bases aligning to TRBD1. The CDR3 length is 12 residues. Germline V gene lookup returns CDR1 MNHEY and CDR2 SVGEGT. V dropped 6 bases and J dropped 9; count of bases not matched to a gene: 6. CDR3 in DNA: TGTGCCAGCAGATCGTCCAGGGGGCAAGCTTTCTTT. It yields the protein CASRSSRGQAFF.

Only a few counts were recorded for this clonotype. V usage is TRBV19 and J usage is TRBJ1-2; 8 nucleotides line up with TRBD1. The CDR3 consists of 17 residues. Germline assignment: CDR1 LNHDA and CDR2 SQIVND (reference sequence). Germline trimming cut 5 bases from V and 4 bases from J; bases unmatched to any gene: 15. CDR3 in amino acids: CASSSRLGQGHRYGYTF. The CDR3 DNA is TGTGCCAGTAGTTCGAGACTCGGACAGGGTCACCGCTATGGCTACACCTTC.

The V gene is TRBV10-2, the J gene TRBJ2-1, with D possibly TRBD2 on 5 matching bases. Trimming shortened V by 5 bases and J by 2 bases, and 16 bases separated the two germline ends. The CDR3 length is 16 residues. The germline V gene has CDR1 WSHSY and CDR2 SAAADI. Written as DNA, the CDR3 is TGCGCCAGCAGTTCACTTAGTCGGGGTACCTACAATGAGCAGTTCTTC. Translating gives CASSSLSRGTYNEQFF.

This clonotype has more than one count but fewer than ten. The gene calls are TRBV18 and TRBJ1-1; the D is unclear. Germline V lookup: CDR1 KGHSH, CDR2 LQKENI. V was shortened by 1 base and J by 9 bases, with 15 bases between the two germline ends. The CDR3 covers 14 residues. The CDR3 coding sequence is TGTGCCAGCTCACCACAGGAGTTCGCGATAAAAGCTTTCTTT. Translating it yields CASSPQEFAIKAFF.

This clonotype was recorded at least ten times. The chain carries TRBV30 and TRBJ1-1; weak D call: TRBD1 (5 bases). Deletions cut 3 bases from V and 8 bases from J, with 10 bases between. In germline, CDR1 is GTSNPN, CDR2 SVGIG (reference sequence). This CDR3 is built from 11 residues. In nucleotides, the CDR3 is TGTGCCTGGAGGGACACTGCCGAAGCTTTCTTT. Amino acids: CAWRDTAEAFF. Full variable domain (rest looked up from reference TRBV30 and TRBJ1-1): SQTIHQWPATLVQPVGSPLSLECTVEGTSNPNLYWYRQAAGRGLQLLFYSVGIGQISSEVPQNLSASRPQDRQFILSSKKLLLSDSGFYLCAWRDTAEAFFGQGTRLTVV.

The genes are TRBV15 and TRBJ2-3; no reliable D call. V lost 1 base to trimming and J lost 4 bases, with 3 bases between them. CDR1 is LNHNV and CDR2 is YYDKDF in the germline V gene (reference sequence). This CDR3 has 12 amino acids. CDR3 in amino acids: CATSRASDTQYF. As DNA, the CDR3 is TGTGCCACCAGCAGAGCGTCAGATACGCAGTATTTT. Complete variable domain (other parts from reference TRBV15 and TRBJ2-3): DAMVIQNPRYQVTQFGKPVTLSCSQTLNHNVMYWYQQKSSQAPKLLFHYYDKDFNNEADTPDNFQSRRPNTSFCFLDIRSPGLGDTAMYLCATSRASDTQYFGPGTRLTVL.

The chain links TRBV10-2 to TRBJ1-2; TRBD1 might be the D (6 bases). V dropped 6 bases and J dropped 1 base, with 12 bases sitting between them. Germline CDR1 is WSHSY and CDR2 is SAAADI. The CDR3 sequence is 14 residues long. This chain's CDR3 is CASRIGQLNYGYTF. DNA of the CDR3: TGCGCCAGCAGGATAGGACAGCTTAACTATGGCTACACCTTC.

The chain couples TRBV2 to TRBJ1-6, with TRBD1 as a possible D gene (5 bases). Germline values: CDR1 SNHLY, CDR2 FYNNEI. The length of the CDR3 is 13 residues. V was clipped by 8 bases and J by 7 bases, with 12 bases between them. The CDR3 DNA reads TGTGCCAGCGGGGGAGAAGAGAATTCACCCCTCCACTTT. Amino acid sequence: CASGGEENSPLHF.

In its sample, this clonotype was seen many times. CDR3 bases: TGCGCCAGCAAAGTTGGAGGGACCTACAATGAGCAGTTCTTC. This translates into CASKVGGTYNEQFF. The rearrangement links TRBV5-1 to TRBJ2-1; weak D call: TRBD2 (6 bases). Germline V gives CDR1 SGHRS, CDR2 YFSETQ. The CDR3 covers 14 residues. The V end was cut by 6 bases, the J end by 2 bases, with 12 bases between.

In its sample, this clonotype was seen many times. This sequence joins TRBV12-5 and TRBJ2-1; TRBD2 aligns across 13 bases. The CDR3 loop spans 17 amino acids. The ends lost 9 bases at V and 6 bases at J; junction bases unmatched: 14. CDR1 and CDR2 (germline): LGHNT, FRNRAP. The CDR3 coding sequence is TGTGCTAGCTGGGGACTAGCGGGATTAAGGGTCGGCAATGAGCAGTTCTTC. The encoded protein is CASWGLAGLRVGNEQFF.

Ten or more counts support this clonotype. V usage is TRBV18 and J usage is TRBJ2-7; D unresolved. Germline CDR1 KGHSH, CDR2 LQKENI. There are 12 residues in the CDR3. Trimming pared 3 bases from V and 2 bases from J, leaving 5 bases between. The CDR3 reads CASSPTAYEQYF. CDR3 bases: TGTGCCAGCTCACCCACGGCCTACGAGCAGTACTTC. Full variable domain (outside the CDR3, taken from reference TRBV18 and TRBJ2-7): NAGVMQNPRHLVRRRGQEARLRCSPMKGHSHVYWYRQLPEEGLKFMVYLQKENIIDESGMPKERFSAEFPKEGPSILRIQQVVRGDSAAYFCASSPTAYEQYFGPGTRLTVT.

This clonotype showed up just a few times. The CDR3 nucleotides are TGTGCCAGCAGCTTGTCCCCAACCCATGAGCAGTTCTTC. Encoded protein: CASSLSPTHEQFF. The chain carries TRBV5-5 and TRBJ2-1; D is unclear. The CDR3 covers 13 residues. Looked up from germline, CDR1 is SGHKS and CDR2 is YYEKEE (reference sequence). V was shortened by 1 base and J by 8 bases, with 10 bases between the two germline ends.

The chain combines TRBV3-1 with TRBJ1-2; D is ambiguous. V shed 0 bases and J shed 5 bases, with 16 bases lying between them. The CDR3 runs to 16 residues. Germline loops: CDR1 LGHDT, CDR2 YNNKEL (reference sequence). The CDR3 DNA reads as TGTGCCAGCAGCCAAGAGGCAGGACTGGGAGGGTATGGCTACACCTTC. Protein product: CASSQEAGLGGYGYTF.

Comment on this clonotype: The CDR3 does not end in the conserved phenylalanine or tryptophan, so this is likely a read error. The chain carries TRBV5-1 and TRBJ1-1, with 7 nucleotides matching TRBD1. The CDR3 runs to 15 residues. J gave up 2 bases and V 4 bases, and 8 bases lay outside the gene matches. The germline gives CDR1 SGHRS, CDR2 YFSETQ. The CDR3 DNA reads TGCGCCAGCAGCACAACAGGGGCAGGAAACACTGAAGCTTTCTCT. The encoded protein is CASSTTGAGNTEAFS.

This clonotype has a handful of counts. The rearrangement joins TRBV3-1 to TRBJ2-1, with D perhaps being TRBD1 or TRBD2 (5 bases each). The germline V gene has CDR1 LGHDT and CDR2 YNNKEL (reference sequence). V lost 1 base to trimming and J lost 2 bases, with 9 bases between them. The CDR3 runs 15 residues. The CDR3 region is CASSQAQGPYNEQFF. In nucleotides, the CDR3 is TGTGCCAGCAGCCAAGCGCAGGGACCCTACAATGAGCAGTTCTTC.

This clonotype was recorded a few times. The chain's CDR3 is CASSLGAGGRTGELFF. CDR3 in DNA: TGTGCCAGCAGCTTGGGGGCGGGAGGGCGAACCGGGGAGCTGTTTTTT. The gene calls are TRBV6-2 or TRBV6-3 and TRBJ2-2; TRBD2 matches 9 bases. Trimming at V came to 6 bases and at J to 5 bases, leaving 10 bases not matched to a gene. From germline, CDR1 is MNHEY and CDR2 SVGEGT. The CDR3 covers 16 residues.

The rearrangement uses TRBV12-5 and TRBJ2-7; tentative D call: TRBD2 (6 bases). CDR1 and CDR2 from the germline V gene are LGHNT and FRNRAP. V dropped 7 bases and J dropped 3 bases, with 13 bases sitting between them. The CDR3 contains 13 residues. CDR3 DNA: TGTGCTAGTGATTCGGGACTGGGCTACGAGCAGTACTTC. This gives the protein CASDSGLGYEQYF.

This clonotype has just a few counts. The chain links TRBV3-1 to TRBJ2-3, with 9 bases identical to TRBD2. Trimming took 2 bases from V and 8 from J; bases not matched to a gene: 5. The CDR3 is 14 residues long. The V gene's germline CDR1 is LGHDT and CDR2 YNNKEL (reference sequence). CDR3 region: CASSQLAGESTQYF. Written as DNA, the CDR3 is TGTGCCAGCAGCCAATTAGCGGGAGAGTCTACGCAGTATTTT.

This clonotype was seen once. This chain joins TRBV5-1 and TRBJ1-2; TRBD1 might be the D (5 bases). Deletions cut 4 bases from V and 1 base from J, with 20 bases between. In germline, CDR1 is SGHRS, CDR2 YFSETQ. The length of the CDR3 is 17 residues. CDR3 amino acids: CASSQENRGRNNYGYTF. The CDR3 nucleotides are TGCGCCAGCAGCCAAGAAAATCGGGGCAGGAATAACTATGGCTACACCTTC.

This clonotype occurred a few times. The chain combines TRBV19 with TRBJ1-5; unclear D gene. This CDR3 is 16 amino acids long. CDR1 is LNHDA, CDR2 SQIVND, per germline (reference sequence). Trimming stripped 9 bases from V and 7 bases from J, with 25 bases between. The CDR3 coding sequence is TGTGCCAGCCGTAGAAATCTGCCCGGTTTGGACCAGCCCCAGCATTTT. As protein: CASRRNLPGLDQPQHF.

The chain has TRBV5-6 and TRBJ1-2; D may be TRBD1 (5 bases). Germline CDR1 and CDR2: SGHDT and YYEEEE. The CDR3 loop spans 13 amino acids. Between the trimmed V and J ends, which lost 0 bases and 8 bases, there was a span of 11 bases. The CDR3 loop is CASSLGSWGGYTF. The CDR3 DNA follows: TGTGCCAGCAGCTTGGGATCCTGGGGCGGCTACACCTTC. The full variable domain, rest sourced from reference TRBV5-6 and TRBJ1-2, is DAGVTQSPTHLIKTRGQQVTLRCSPKSGHDTVSWYQQALGQGPQFIFQYYEEEERQRGNFPDRFSGHQFPNYSSELNVNALLLGDSALYLCASSLGSWGGYTFGSGTRLTVV.

This clonotype was seen at least ten times. The chain has TRBV3-1 and TRBJ2-1, with TRBD2 identical over 14 bases. Looked up from germline, CDR1 is LGHDT and CDR2 is YNNKEL (reference sequence). The length of the CDR3 is 16 residues. Unmatched junction bases numbered 6, after V lost 4 bases and J lost 7 bases. The CDR3 DNA follows: TGTGCCAGCAGCCCTTCCGGGACTAGCGGGAGAAATGAGCAGTTCTTC. Translation: CASSPSGTSGRNEQFF.

The CDR3 region is CATSYLGSSGNTIYF. In DNA, the CDR3 is TGTGCCACCTCATACCTCGGGTCGTCTGGAAACACCATATATTTT. This sequence joins TRBV19 and TRBJ1-3; D is unclear. The CDR3 has 15 amino acids. Trimming removed 10 bases at V and 1 base at J, with 17 bases between. Germline CDR1 reads LNHDA; CDR2 reads SQIVND (reference sequence).

This clonotype came up a few times. This rearrangement joins TRBV6-1 to TRBJ2-7, with D perhaps assigned TRBD1 or TRBD2 (5 bases each). V lost 5 bases and J lost 5, with 16 bases in between. The CDR3 loop spans 14 amino acids. The germline gives CDR1 MNHNS, CDR2 SASEGT. The CDR3 is CASSLGRFYDEQYF. The CDR3 DNA follows: TGTGCCAGCAGTTTGGGACGGTTCTACGACGAGCAGTACTTC.

This clonotype was counted only a few times. This chain links TRBV19 with TRBJ2-2; D remains unclear. The germline V and J ends were trimmed by 6 bases and 8 bases, with 16 bases remaining between them. This CDR3 comprises 14 residues. The V gene's germline CDR1 is LNHDA and CDR2 SQIVND (reference sequence). CDR3 coding DNA: TGTGCCAGTAGCCCTAAACCGGGTCGGGGGGAGCTGTTTTTT. Translated, it gives CASSPKPGRGELFF.

This clonotype was found many times. The chain has TRBV2 and TRBJ2-4; 8 bases map to TRBD2. The CDR3 is made up of 15 amino acids. Unmatched junction bases numbered 2, after V lost 3 bases and J lost 1 base. From germline, CDR1 is SNHLY and CDR2 FYNNEI. CDR3 sequence (DNA): TGTGCCAGCAGTGATAGCGGGGTGGCCAAAAACATTCAGTACTTC. Amino acid sequence: CASSDSGVAKNIQYF.

The chain employs TRBV29-1 and TRBJ1-3; no reliable D call. The germline V gene encodes CDR1 SQVTM and CDR2 ANQGSEA. V was clipped by 1 base and J by 0 bases, with 7 bases between them. This CDR3 is 14 amino acids long. Here the CDR3 reads CSVEVSSSGNTIYF. The CDR3 DNA reads TGCAGCGTTGAAGTCTCCAGCTCTGGAAACACCATATATTTT.